These 6 T cell receptor beta chains were all obtained from the same sample, sequenced in a study of shared clonotypes between healthy human individuals (dated by TCRdb to 2020 to 2021). The method behind the library was the immunoSEQ multiplex PCR assay. TCRdb provides this immuneACCESS table in a form limited to in-frame rearrangements. Some clones are lacking; in checked studies, under half of them reflect an unresolved V gene, and why the rest are absent is not known. A total of fewer than 1.4 million clones appear in this sample, roughly 74% of them only once. The top ten clonotypes cover 0.55% to 0.7% of the sample. The sample was memory CD4+ T cells from PBMCs. The cell subset or site label for this specimen denotes: CD45RA-negative fraction. These receptors came from a man aged 18 to 30 in good health. Some clones in this sample may be carry-over from other donors' samples.

This clone was observed a handful of times. The V and J genes are TRBV6-6 and TRBJ1-5; 7 bases match TRBD1. The V gene end was trimmed by 6 bases and the J gene end by 2 bases; junction bases not matched to a gene: 7. This CDR3 comprises 15 residues. Germline V CDR1 and CDR2: MNHNY, SVGAGI (reference sequence). CDR3 amino acids: CASSPDRVGNQPQHF. The CDR3 DNA follows: TGTGCCAGCAGCCCAGACAGGGTGGGCAATCAGCCCCAGCATTTT.

A word on this clone: A much larger clone lies a single base off, so this may be a read error. The CDR3 region is CAWTIPGAGEGTEAFF. CDR3 nucleotides: TGTGCCTGGACCATCCCGGGGGCGGGGGAGGGCACTGAAGCTTTCTTT. The genes are TRBV30 and TRBJ1-1, with D possibly being TRBD1 (6 bases). The CDR3 contains 16 residues. Germline V gene lookup returns CDR1 GTSNPN and CDR2 SVGIG (reference sequence). The V end was cut by 4 bases, the J end by 4 bases, with 22 bases between. Together with reference TRBV30 and TRBJ1-1, the CDR3 gives the full variable domain: SQTIHQWPATLVQPVGSPLSLECTVEGTSNPNLYWYRQAAGRGLQLLFYSVGIGQISSEVPQNLSASRPQDRQFILSSKKLLLSDSGFYLCAWTIPGAGEGTEAFFGQGTRLTVV.

The chain joins TRBV18 to TRBJ2-3; D is ambiguous. This CDR3 is 13 amino acids long. The V gene lost 6 bases and the J gene lost 2 bases, with 9 bases spanning the gap. Germline loops: CDR1 KGHSH, CDR2 LQKENI. CDR3 region: CASSQRPTDTQYF. DNA for the CDR3: TGTGCCAGCTCTCAACGGCCCACAGATACGCAGTATTTT.

The J gene is TRBJ1-1, the V gene TRBV7-6; D unresolved. This CDR3 comprises 16 residues. Germline values: CDR1 SGHVS, CDR2 FNYEAQ. The germline V and J ends were trimmed by 2 bases and 0 bases, with 13 bases remaining between them. The DNA for the CDR3 is TGTGCCAGCAGCTTAATGACCGCCACGATGAACACTGAAGCTTTCTTT. As protein: CASSLMTATMNTEAFF.

The rearrangement links TRBV25-1 to TRBJ2-2, with 8 bases matching TRBD1. CDR1 MGHDK and CDR2 SYGVNS come from the germline V gene. The V segment lost 6 bases and the J segment 4 bases; nucleotides outside the gene matches: 4. The CDR3 is 14 residues long. This CDR3 reads CASRMTGVTGELFF. Here the CDR3 DNA reads TGTGCCAGCAGGATGACAGGGGTCACCGGGGAGCTGTTTTTT.

This clone was detected ten times or more. In nucleotides, the CDR3 is TGTGCCAGCAGCTTAGGCGGACAGACCAATGAGCAGTTCTTC. As protein: CASSLGGQTNEQFF. The V and J genes are TRBV13 and TRBJ2-1, with D possibly TRBD1 on 6 matching bases. Trimming took off 0 bases at V and 6 bases at J, with 9 bases between the two ends. Germline V gene sequence: CDR1 PRHDT, CDR2 FYEKMQ (reference sequence). There are 14 residues in the CDR3.